This T cell receptor beta chain was observed in a study of OX40 agonist ivuxolimab in advanced cancers. On the study more broadly: Head and neck, renal cell, melanoma or hepatocellular carcinoma were the cancers that dose-escalation patients had. Prior checkpoint blockade (anti-PD-1, anti-PD-L1 or anti-CTLA-4) was permitted; less than 45% had it.

Assay: immunoSEQ multiplex PCR; the TCRdb copy retains only in-frame clones and omits some. The sample has about 38,000 clones; 89% are singletons. The CDR3 has 18 amino acids. Germline V CDR1 and CDR2: MDHEN, SYDVKM. V lost 3 bases, J lost 2 bases, and 21 bases lay in between. The TCR originated in an adult with an advanced solid tumor such as melanoma, head and neck, liver or kidney cancer. The material sequenced was CD4+ or CD8+ T cells sorted from blood, taken in a trial of the OX40 agonist ivuxolimab. J is TRBJ2-3 and V is TRBV28, with a possible D match to TRBD2 (6 bases). The CDR3 DNA reads TGTGCCAGCAGTTTTCTACTAGCTCTAAACCAGGACACAGATACGCAGTATTTT. Encoded protein: CASSFLLALNQDTDTQYF.